This T cell receptor (beta chain) was sequenced during a study of PD-1 blockade in classical Hodgkin lymphoma. Measured with immunoSEQ multiplex PCR; TCRdb has only the in-frame clones, and not every one. The sample carries about 24,000 clones, 81% recorded once. Specified time point: cycle 4 day 1 (C4D1), after about 6 weeks of nivolumab. Every single patient, without exception, relapsed after autologous stem cell transplantation, and brentuximab vedotin exposure varied. The CDR3 loop spans 17 amino acids. This material consisted of peripheral blood mononuclear cells (PBMCs), taken before the fourth cycle of nivolumab. V is TRBV1 and J is TRBJ2-3; the table assigns TRBD2, which was not confirmed against the DNA. TRBV1 is deemed a pseudogene. The clonotype was recovered from a human donor with classical Hodgkin lymphoma. The CDR3 DNA follows: TGCACCAGCAGCCAAGACGTGGGACTAGCCTCCACAGATACGCAGTATTTT. Amino acids: CTSSQDVGLASTDTQYF.